The 4 T cell receptor beta chains in this list originate from one sample, sequenced in a study of blood T cell repertoires in COVID-19. Data came from immunoSEQ multiplex PCR; TCRdb stores just in-frame clones and leaves some out. The profile shows about 80,000 clones, over 70% of them singletons. The specimen sequenced was peripheral blood. The receptors here all came from a human donor in a cohort sampled during active COVID-19.

This chain connects TRBV10-3 to TRBJ1-1; D possibly corresponds to TRBD1 (5 bases). From germline, CDR1 is ENHRY and CDR2 SYGVKD. CDR3 length: 12 residues. V lost 2 bases, J lost 8 bases, and 9 bases lay in between. CDR3: CAISERGGEAFF. The DNA of the CDR3 is TGTGCCATCAGTGAGAGGGGTGGGGAAGCTTTCTTT.

This chain joins TRBV6-2 or TRBV6-3 and TRBJ2-5; 7 nucleotides agree with TRBD2. CDR3 length: 16 residues. J was trimmed by 5 bases and V by 2 bases; bases with no gene match: 11. Germline loops: CDR1 MNHEY, CDR2 SVGEGT. In DNA form, the CDR3 reads TGTGCCAGCAGTTACCCGACTAGCCAGGGCGGGGAGACCCAGTACTTC. This encodes CASSYPTSQGGETQYF.

The rearrangement links TRBV5-4 to TRBJ2-1; 7 bases match TRBD2. CDR1 and CDR2 from the germline V gene are SGHNT and YYREEE (reference sequence). The CDR3 extends over 14 amino acids. Trimming removed 1 base from V and 7 bases from J; junction bases left unmatched: 5. The CDR3 region is CASSLTSAANEQFF. The CDR3 DNA sequence: TGTGCCAGCAGCTTGACTAGCGCGGCGAATGAGCAGTTCTTC. Using reference TRBV5-4 and TRBJ2-1 for the parts outside the CDR3, the full variable domain is ETGVTQSPTHLIKTRGQQVTLRCSSQSGHNTVSWYQQALGQGPQFIFQYYREEENGRGNFPPRFSGLQFPNYSSELNVNALELDDSALYLCASSLTSAANEQFFGPGTRLTVL.

The CDR3 coding sequence is TGTGCCAGCAGCGGTTCCAAGCAGGACTATGGCTACACCTTC. Amino acids: CASSGSKQDYGYTF. The V and J genes are TRBV9 and TRBJ1-2; the D is unclear. CDR3 size: 14 residues. Germline CDR1 SGDLS, CDR2 YYNGEE. Trimming left V 3 bases short and J 3 bases short, with 12 bases between.